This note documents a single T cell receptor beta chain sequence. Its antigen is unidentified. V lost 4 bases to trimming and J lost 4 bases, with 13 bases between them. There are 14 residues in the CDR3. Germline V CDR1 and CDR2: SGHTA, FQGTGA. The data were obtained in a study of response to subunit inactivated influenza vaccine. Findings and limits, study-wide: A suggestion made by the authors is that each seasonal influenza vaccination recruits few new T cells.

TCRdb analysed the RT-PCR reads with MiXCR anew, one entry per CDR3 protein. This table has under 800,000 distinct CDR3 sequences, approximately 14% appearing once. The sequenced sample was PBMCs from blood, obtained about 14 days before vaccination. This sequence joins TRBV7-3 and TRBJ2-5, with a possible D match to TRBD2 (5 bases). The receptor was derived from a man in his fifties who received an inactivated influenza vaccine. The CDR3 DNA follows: TGTGCCAGCAGCTCAGAGGGCGGTCGAGAGACCCAGTACTTC. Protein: CASSSEGGRETQYF.